This TCR beta chain was observed in a study of PD-1 blockade in classical Hodgkin lymphoma. Broader study findings: Diversity in CD4+ TCRs, unlike that measured in CD8+ TCRs, had risen significantly by C4D1.

There was relapse after autologous stem cell transplantation in every patient, and there was variation in brentuximab vedotin exposure. V was pared by 8 bases and J by 4 bases, with 12 bases between. Germline V gene data show CDR1 as MDHEN and CDR2 as SYDVKM. There are 12 residues in the CDR3. To note about this clone: Its target is not known.

Using immunoSEQ multiplex PCR, the repertoire was profiled, and TCRdb retains in-frame clones only, with some absent. Here the sample spans about 41,000 clones, approximately 83% being singletons. The TCR originated in a human donor with classical Hodgkin lymphoma. The source was peripheral blood mononuclear cells (PBMCs), collected at baseline. The chain is built from TRBV28 and TRBJ2-7; tentatively, D is TRBD1 (6 bases). In DNA, the CDR3 is TGTGCCAGCGGACCACAGGGATACGAGCAGTACTTC. Its translation: CASGPQGYEQYF. The variable domain in full, completed from reference TRBV28 and TRBJ2-7, reads DVKVTQSSRYLVKRTGEKVFLECVQDMDHENMFWYRQDPGLGLRLIYFSYDVKMKEKGDIPEGYSVSREKKERFSLILESASTNQTSMYLCASGPQGYEQYFGPGTRLTVT.